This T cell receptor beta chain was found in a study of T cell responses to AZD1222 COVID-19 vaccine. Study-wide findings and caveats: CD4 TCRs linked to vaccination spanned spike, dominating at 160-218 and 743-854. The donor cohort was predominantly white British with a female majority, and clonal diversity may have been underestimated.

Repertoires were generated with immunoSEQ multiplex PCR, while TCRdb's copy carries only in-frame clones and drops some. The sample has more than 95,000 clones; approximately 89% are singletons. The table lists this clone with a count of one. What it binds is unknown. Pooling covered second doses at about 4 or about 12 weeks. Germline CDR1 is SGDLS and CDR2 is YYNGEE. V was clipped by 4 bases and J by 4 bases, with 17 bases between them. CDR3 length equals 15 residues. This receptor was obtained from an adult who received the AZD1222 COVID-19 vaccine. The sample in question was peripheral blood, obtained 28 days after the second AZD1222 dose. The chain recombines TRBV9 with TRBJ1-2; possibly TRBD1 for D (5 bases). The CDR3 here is CASSPLQGQPYGYTF. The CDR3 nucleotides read TGTGCCAGCAGCCCCCTCCAGGGTCAACCCTATGGCTACACCTTC.